The present T cell receptor (beta chain) was sequenced within a study of blood T cell repertoires in COVID-19. CDR3 length: 13 residues. Looked up from germline, CDR1 is SGHTA and CDR2 is FQGNSA. With V trimmed by 4 bases and J by 7 bases, 3 bases remained unmatched. Original processing notes: Amplification from reference gene primers served as the basis for estimated nucleated cell counts. Using immunoSEQ multiplex PCR, the repertoire was profiled, and TCRdb retains in-frame clones only, with some absent. That table is the source of V, J and clone size, and D and trimming were worked out from the DNA. This sample yields some 150,000 clones, of which around four fifths are seen a single time; approximately 1.4% belongs to the top ten.

The clonotype comes from a human donor in a cohort sampled during active COVID-19. The sample consisted of peripheral blood. This chain joins TRBV7-2 and TRBJ2-7; 11 bases align to TRBD2. CDR3 sequence: CASSWGLAEEQYF. The CDR3 nucleotides are TGTGCCAGCAGCTGGGGACTAGCGGAAGAGCAGTACTTC.